This T cell receptor (beta chain) was profiled in a study of T cell repertoires in aging, cancer and after chemotherapy. Looking at the study overall: About 8.8 million TCR reads were in the whole dataset.

This clonotype came up a few times. This CDR3 has 13 amino acids. Germline assignment: CDR1 DFQATT and CDR2 SNEGSKA (reference sequence). Trimming took 3 bases from V and 2 from J, leaving 8 bases between them. TRB rearrangements spanning V, D and J were amplified using mixed TRB-A/B primers. TCRdb re-called the multiplex PCR reads through MiXCR, storing one row per CDR3 protein. Here the sample spans 2,500 to 3,500 distinct CDR3 sequences, about 21% being singletons. The template was genomic DNA from peripheral blood, not RNA. The sequencing input was blood. This receptor was taken from a human donor with a blood cancer. The V call is TRBV20-1, the J call TRBJ1-5, with D unclear. CDR3 loop: CSASEGGNQPQHF. The CDR3 DNA is TGCAGTGCTAGCGAGGGTGGCAATCAGCCCCAGCATTTT.